Following are 20 T cell receptor beta chains from one sample sequenced in a study of blood T cell repertoires in COVID-19. The table came from immunoSEQ multiplex PCR; TCRdb's copy has only in-frame clones and leaves some out. Of roughly 49,000 clones in the sample, more than 90% were seen once. Material: peripheral blood. These receptors all stem from a woman at least 80 years old with acute or convalescent COVID-19.

In this sample, this clone turned up a few times. The chain is built from TRBV18 and TRBJ1-2; 7 nucleotides line up with TRBD1. The CDR3 covers 13 residues. Germline V CDR1 and CDR2: KGHSH, LQKENI. V dropped 3 bases and J dropped 2; count of bases not matched to a gene: 0. The CDR3 is CASSPTGNYGYTF. The DNA for the CDR3 is TGTGCCAGCTCACCGACAGGGAACTATGGCTACACCTTC.

This clone was counted between two and nine times. The V gene is TRBV7-3, the J gene TRBJ2-3; no clear D gene. V dropped 5 bases and J dropped 4 bases, with 10 bases sitting between them. Per the germline V gene, CDR1 is SGHTA and CDR2 is FQGTGA. CDR3 size: 13 residues. The CDR3 DNA reads as TGTGCCAGCAGCCCTGAGGTTTCAGATACGCAGTATTTT. Residues: CASSPEVSDTQYF. Full variable domain (missing parts from reference TRBV7-3 and TRBJ2-3): GAGVSQTPSNKVTEKGKYVELRCDPISGHTALYWYRQSLGQGPEFLIYFQGTGAADDSGLPNDRFFAVRPEGSVSTLKIQRTERGDSAVYLCASSPEVSDTQYFGPGTRLTVL.

The rearrangement links TRBV11-1 to TRBJ2-1; TRBD2 matches 13 bases. Germline loops: CDR1 SGHAT, CDR2 FQDESV (reference sequence). Trimming took 8 bases from V and 9 from J; bases not matched to a gene: 13. The CDR3 is 16 amino acids. CDR3 DNA: TGTGCCAGCGGCAAAACTAGCGGGAGGGTCCTTAGTGAGCAGTTCTTC. Its translation: CASGKTSGRVLSEQFF.

The chain couples TRBV19 to TRBJ2-7, with 11 nucleotides matching TRBD2. The length of the CDR3 is 14 residues. Germline loops: CDR1 LNHDA, CDR2 SQIVND (reference sequence). J was trimmed by 0 bases and V by 8 bases; bases with no gene match: 3. The CDR3 loop is CASRSGRDSYEQYF. The CDR3 nucleotides read TGTGCCAGTCGTAGCGGGAGGGACTCCTACGAGCAGTACTTC.

The chain employs TRBV21-1 and TRBJ2-1; the table's D call of TRBD2 was not tested on the DNA. TRBV21-1 constitutes a pseudogene. This CDR3 contains 19 residues. The CDR3 loop is CASSKVTSGRARRNNEQFF. DNA for the CDR3: TGTGCCAGCAGCAAGGTCACTAGCGGGAGGGCCAGAAGAAACAATGAGCAGTTCTTC.

The chain employs TRBV12-1 and TRBJ2-5; the D segment call TRBD1 is taken from the table without a DNA check. TRBV12-1 is annotated as a pseudogene. The CDR3 contains 15 residues. CDR3 protein: CASSFEDRVGETQYF. CDR3 in DNA: TGTGCCAGCAGCTTTGAGGACAGGGTGGGGGAGACCCAGTACTTC.

The chain joins TRBV2 to TRBJ2-7; 8 bases line up with TRBD1. The ends lost 4 bases at V and 6 bases at J; junction bases unmatched: 5. Germline V gene sequence: CDR1 SNHLY, CDR2 FYNNEI. This CDR3 is built from 13 residues. In nucleotides, the CDR3 is TGTGCCAGCAGTGCAGGGGGCGCGGGCGAGCAGTACTTC. Translation: CASSAGGAGEQYF.

The chain uses TRBV6-5 and TRBJ2-7, with D perhaps matching TRBD1 (5 bases). The CDR3 covers 15 residues. V dropped 2 bases and J dropped 3 bases, with 14 bases sitting between them. Germline CDR1 is MNHEY and CDR2 is SVGAGI. CDR3 residues: CASSYVGLGDYEQYF. DNA for the CDR3: TGTGCCAGCAGTTACGTCGGCCTAGGGGACTACGAGCAGTACTTC.

The chain recombines TRBV7-2 with TRBJ1-1; TRBD1 matches at 8 bases. The CDR3 has 14 residues. Germline assignment: CDR1 SGHTA and CDR2 FQGNSA. J lost 6 bases, V lost 0 bases, and 3 bases had no gene match. The CDR3 reads CASSLAQGAAEAFF. In DNA, the CDR3 is TGTGCCAGCAGCTTAGCCCAGGGGGCGGCTGAAGCTTTCTTT.

This chain links TRBV2 with TRBJ1-1, with TRBD1 matching 7 bases. This CDR3 has 14 amino acids. CDR1 and CDR2 (germline): SNHLY, FYNNEI. The V segment lost 2 bases and the J segment 3 bases; nucleotides outside the gene matches: 3. This chain's CDR3 is CASSELGQYTEAFF. The DNA of the CDR3 is TGTGCCAGCAGTGAATTGGGACAGTACACTGAAGCTTTCTTT.

The rearrangement uses TRBV7-3 and TRBJ2-3; a possible D gene is TRBD2 (5 bases). Between the trimmed V and J ends, which lost 3 bases and 6 bases, there was a span of 10 bases. The length of the CDR3 is 13 residues. Germline loops: CDR1 SGHTA, CDR2 FQGTGA. This CDR3 is CASSFQSGDTQYF. DNA for the CDR3: TGTGCCAGCAGCTTCCAGTCGGGGGATACGCAGTATTTT.

This clone was counted only a few times. The CDR3 nucleotides read TGTGCCAGCAGCTCCTTCGGGAGGTGGGAGACCCAGTACTTC. It yields the protein CASSSFGRWETQYF. V usage is TRBV7-9 and J usage is TRBJ2-5; 7 nucleotides align to TRBD2. From germline, CDR1 is SEHNR and CDR2 FQNEAQ (reference sequence). This CDR3 contains 14 residues. V was pared by 4 bases and J by 5 bases, with 7 bases of the junction left unmatched. Using reference TRBV7-9 and TRBJ2-5 for the parts outside the CDR3, the full variable domain is DTGVSQNPRHKITKRGQNVTFRCDPISEHNRLYWYRQTLGQGPEFLTYFQNEAQLEKSRLLSDRFSAERPKGSFSTLEIQRTEQGDSAMYLCASSSFGRWETQYFGPGTRLLVL.

The chain has TRBV27 and TRBJ1-2, with D possibly matching TRBD1 (6 bases). Germline lookup yields CDR1 MNHEY and CDR2 SMNVEV (reference sequence). Trimming took 2 bases from V and 5 from J, leaving 9 bases between them. The length of the CDR3 is 13 residues. The CDR3, as DNA: TGTGCCAGCAGTTTAGAACAGGGATATGGCTACACCTTC. Translation gives CASSLEQGYGYTF.

The chain joins TRBV6-1 to TRBJ1-3; D call uncertain. The germline V gene has CDR1 MNHNS and CDR2 SASEGT. V was shortened by 1 base and J by 0 bases, with 10 bases between the two germline ends. The CDR3 contains 16 residues. For the CDR3, the DNA is TGTGCCAGCAGTGAAGTGTTAGATTCCTCTGGAAACACCATATATTTT. Amino acid sequence: CASSEVLDSSGNTIYF.

V and J are TRBV5-1 and TRBJ2-1; possibly TRBD2 for D (6 bases). The CDR3 extends over 14 amino acids. Trimming removed 4 bases from V and 12 bases from J, with 20 bases in between. CDR1 and CDR2 (germline): SGHRS, YFSETQ. This chain's CDR3 is CASSPTLASEAQFF. CDR3 sequence (DNA): TGCGCCAGCAGCCCAACCCTCGCTAGCGAAGCGCAGTTCTTC.

In its sample, this clone was seen a few times. The same CDR3 also results from other DNA sequences found in this sample. This rearrangement joins TRBV18 to TRBJ1-2; the D gene is possibly TRBD1 (5 bases). Germline V CDR1 and CDR2: KGHSH, LQKENI. V lost 0 bases and J 6 bases, leaving 8 bases between the germline ends. The CDR3 covers 13 residues. As DNA, the CDR3 is TGTGCCAGCTCACCACCAGCCAGGGATGGCTACACCTTC. Its translation is CASSPPARDGYTF.

CDR3 sequence (DNA): TGTGCCAGCAGCTCCAACGGACTAGCGATCTACGAGCAGTACTTC. This translates into CASSSNGLAIYEQYF. The V call is TRBV6-5, the J call TRBJ2-7; 9 bases are shared with TRBD2. This CDR3 spans 15 amino acids. The V segment lost 6 bases and the J segment 3 bases; nucleotides outside the gene matches: 9. The germline CDR1 and CDR2 sequences are MNHEY and SVGAGI.

The V gene is TRBV7-9, the J gene TRBJ2-1; weak D call: TRBD2 (5 bases). The V gene lost 3 bases and the J gene lost 4 bases, with 7 bases spanning the gap. The CDR3 runs 13 residues. Germline assignment: CDR1 SEHNR and CDR2 FQNEAQ (reference sequence). The CDR3: CASSLRAYNEQFF. The CDR3 DNA reads TGTGCCAGCAGCTTGAGGGCGTACAATGAGCAGTTCTTC.

The chain recombines TRBV10-3 with TRBJ1-2, with TRBD1 as a possible D gene (6 bases). The germline gives CDR1 ENHRY, CDR2 SYGVKD. The CDR3 has 14 residues. Trimming took off 3 bases at V and 1 base at J, with 9 bases between the two ends. The CDR3 sequence is CAISDTGFNYGYTF. The CDR3 nucleotides read TGTGCCATCAGTGATACAGGGTTTAACTATGGCTACACCTTC.

The chain uses TRBV11-3 and TRBJ2-1; possibly TRBD2 for D (6 bases). CDR3 length equals 15 residues. V lost 3 bases and J 7 bases, leaving 16 bases between the germline ends. CDR1 and CDR2 (germline): SGHNT, YENEEA. The CDR3 DNA follows: TGTGCCAGCAGCTTTTCCCTGAGAGGGAGGAATGAGCAGTTCTTC. Amino acid sequence: CASSFSLRGRNEQFF.